These 13 T cell receptor beta chains share one sample of origin, sequenced in a study of neurological immune-mediated disorders. TCRdb passed the 5' RACE reads through MiXCR, listing each CDR3 protein once. This sample yields some 71,000 distinct CDR3 sequences, of which roughly 10% are seen a single time; 9.6% belongs to the top ten. Indicated time point: longitudinal time-point 1 (baseline). The sample taken for sequencing was PBMCs. Receptor source: a man aged 25-45 years in good health.

This clonotype was counted ten times or more. This chain connects TRBV10-3 to TRBJ2-2; possibly TRBD2 for D (5 bases). V lost 8 bases, J lost 0 bases, and 10 bases lay in between. Germline V gene sequence: CDR1 ENHRY, CDR2 SYGVKD. This CDR3 has 14 residues. CDR3 in amino acids: CAIGSGPNTGELFF. CDR3 nucleotides: TGTGCCATCGGGAGCGGACCGAACACCGGGGAGCTGTTTTTT.

This clonotype appeared many times. The J gene is TRBJ2-7, the V gene TRBV20-1; D ambiguous. Germline CDR1 is DFQATT and CDR2 is SNEGSKA (reference sequence). V lost 2 bases and J 2 bases, leaving 13 bases between the germline ends. The CDR3 contains 14 residues. The CDR3 DNA reads TGCAGTGCTAGAACTTGGACGGCACCCTACGAGCAGTACTTC. Translating gives CSARTWTAPYEQYF.

This clonotype was counted ten times or more. The chain has TRBV12-3 or TRBV12-4 and TRBJ2-7; 11 nucleotides match TRBD1. CDR3 length equals 15 residues. Trimming cost V 7 bases and J 6 bases; bases outside gene matches: 11. The CDR3 region is CASTGTGTGGVEQYF. In DNA, the CDR3 is TGTGCCAGCACTGGAACCGGGACAGGGGGGGTCGAGCAGTACTTC.

Remarks on this clonotype: A clone one base away is much larger, so this may be a read error. J is TRBJ2-6 and V is TRBV7-8; possibly TRBD1 for D (6 bases). Germline CDR1 is SGHVS and CDR2 is FQNEAQ. CDR3 length: 18 amino acids. The DNA for the CDR3 is TGTACCAGCAGCTATCCCGTAGGTGGGGGCGGTGGGGCCAACGTCCTGACTTTC. Its translation: CTSSYPVGGGGGANVLTF.

This clonotype was found many times. The chain links TRBV7-9 to TRBJ1-2, with 9 bases lining up with TRBD1. V trimming: 5 bases; J trimming: 8 bases; junction bases outside the gene matches: 6. The CDR3 runs 13 residues. Germline V CDR1 and CDR2: SEHNR, FQNEAQ (reference sequence). Here the CDR3 DNA reads TGTGCCAGCAGCCCACAGGGGGCCGGGGGCTACACCTTC. Translated, it gives CASSPQGAGGYTF.

This clonotype was seen ten or more times. The chain has TRBV5-1 and TRBJ1-2; 8 bases line up with TRBD1. The CDR3 loop spans 14 amino acids. The V and J ends lost 4 bases and 6 bases, in that order; junction bases with no gene match: 8. Germline V CDR1 and CDR2: SGHRS, YFSETQ. Here the CDR3 reads CASSRDRLLDGYTF. The CDR3 DNA sequence: TGCGCCAGCAGCCGGGACAGGCTCCTAGATGGCTACACCTTC.

In this sample, this clonotype turned up many times. The V and J genes are TRBV7-8 and TRBJ2-1; 11 bases match TRBD2. In germline, CDR1 is SGHVS, CDR2 FQNEAQ. V lost 5 bases to trimming and J lost 0 bases; unmatched junction nucleotides: 6. The CDR3 has 17 residues. In DNA form, the CDR3 reads TGTGCCAGCAGCCCAGGACTAGCGGGCACCTCCTACAATGAGCAGTTCTTC. Amino acid sequence: CASSPGLAGTSYNEQFF.

This clonotype was counted at least ten times. The chain combines TRBV5-1 with TRBJ2-5, with unresolved D. The CDR3 has 12 residues. Trimming shortened V by 1 base and J by 1 base, and 2 bases separated the two germline ends. The germline V gene has CDR1 SGHRS and CDR2 YFSETQ. The CDR3 coding sequence is TGCGCCAGCAGCTTGACCCAAGAGACCCAGTACTTC. Translating it yields CASSLTQETQYF.

This clonotype showed up many times. The rearrangement uses TRBV20-1 and TRBJ2-7; 11 nucleotides align to TRBD2. Germline values: CDR1 DFQATT, CDR2 SNEGSKA (reference sequence). With V trimmed by 6 bases and J by 4 bases, 8 bases remained unmatched. The CDR3 is 14 amino acids. Written as DNA, the CDR3 is TGCAGTGCAACCTTACTAGCGGGAGTGTACGAGCAGTACTTC. It encodes CSATLLAGVYEQYF.

This clonotype occurred many times. This chain uses TRBV5-1 with TRBJ2-5; 9 bases align to TRBD1. J gave up 1 base and V 9 bases, and 7 bases lay outside the gene matches. The CDR3 is 14 residues long. Germline loops: CDR1 SGHRS, CDR2 YFSETQ. Written as DNA, the CDR3 is TGCGCCACCAGGACAGGGGCTCTCCAAGAGACCCAGTACTTC. Translated: CATRTGALQETQYF.

Concerning this clonotype itself: Possible read error: a much larger clone is one base away. The chain's CDR3 is CASSLGAAGGSYERYF. The CDR3 DNA reads as TGTGCCAGCAGCTTAGGGGCGGCGGGGGGATCCTACGAGCGGTACTTC. The rearrangement links TRBV7-6 to TRBJ2-7, with 8 bases aligning to TRBD2. Per germline, CDR1 SGHVS and CDR2 FNYEAQ. CDR3 length: 16 amino acids.

This clonotype occurred many times. The V and J genes are TRBV5-1 and TRBJ1-2; D remains ambiguous. Deletions cut 4 bases from V and 6 bases from J, with 13 bases between. Looked up from germline, CDR1 is SGHRS and CDR2 is YFSETQ. CDR3 length equals 13 residues. The CDR3 loop reads CASSRGEGNGYTF. The CDR3, as DNA: TGCGCCAGCAGCCGCGGGGAAGGTAATGGCTACACCTTC.

The table lists this clonotype with many counts. V and J are TRBV5-1 and TRBJ1-1; D may be TRBD1 (5 bases). The germline V and J ends were trimmed by 2 bases and 5 bases, with 10 bases remaining between them. CDR1 and CDR2 from the germline V gene are SGHRS and YFSETQ. The CDR3 spans 13 residues. The CDR3 DNA sequence: TGCGCCAGCAGCTTTACGGGGCAAACTGAAGCTTTCTTT. Translating it yields CASSFTGQTEAFF.